The 11 T cell receptor beta chains in this list originate from one sample, sequenced in a study of beta chain features in type 1 diabetes. Reverse transcribing all isolated RNA meant expressed TCRB transcripts were sequenced. Profiling relied on immunoSEQ multiplex PCR, and the TCRdb table lists in-frame clones only, not all of them. The sample holds roughly 500,000 clones, about 30% seen once. The source material was naive CD4+ T cells from blood. The source of these receptors is a man aged 18-30 years in good health.

A few counts support this clone. V and J are TRBV2 and TRBJ1-4; weak D call: TRBD1 (6 bases). The CDR3 is 15 amino acids. Trimming left V 5 bases short and J 2 bases short, with 12 bases between. Looked up from germline, CDR1 is SNHLY and CDR2 is FYNNEI. The CDR3 region is CASSPGAGTNEKLFF. CDR3 DNA: TGTGCCAGCAGTCCAGGGGCAGGGACTAATGAAAAACTGTTTTTT.

This chain connects TRBV30 to TRBJ1-1; D possibly corresponds to TRBD1 (6 bases). V was cut by 2 bases and J by 3 bases, with 16 bases left in between. Germline CDR1 GTSNPN, CDR2 SVGIG (reference sequence). The CDR3 consists of 15 residues. CDR3 bases: TGTGCCTGGAGTTCCCTGACAGGTGCTGACACTGAAGCTTTCTTT. Protein product: CAWSSLTGADTEAFF.

This clone was counted only a few times. Distinct nucleotide sequences in the sample also encode this CDR3. The chain links TRBV2 to TRBJ2-7; D is ambiguous. The germline V gene encodes CDR1 SNHLY and CDR2 FYNNEI. Trimming cost V 7 bases and J 2 bases, with 6 bases left between them. This CDR3 contains 11 residues. In DNA, the CDR3 is TGTGCCAGCAACGGTCCCTACGAGCAGTACTTC. Amino acids: CASNGPYEQYF.

The genes are TRBV2 and TRBJ2-7; 14 bases align to TRBD2. Germline V gene sequence: CDR1 SNHLY, CDR2 FYNNEI. Trimming cost V 7 bases and J 5 bases; bases outside gene matches: 7. The CDR3 spans 15 residues. The CDR3 sequence: CASTQGLAGVHEQYF. The CDR3 bases are TGTGCCAGCACCCAGGGACTAGCGGGAGTTCACGAGCAGTACTTC.

The V gene is TRBV30, the J gene TRBJ2-3; TRBD1 or TRBD2 may be the D gene (5 bases each). The V gene lost 0 bases and the J gene lost 6 bases, with 25 bases spanning the gap. Germline values: CDR1 GTSNPN, CDR2 SVGIG (reference sequence). This CDR3 has 18 amino acids. CDR3 nucleotide sequence: TGTGCCTGGAGTGTAACAGGTCCGGCCCTCTGGGGGACGGATACGCAGTATTTT. Translating it yields CAWSVTGPALWGTDTQYF.

The J gene is TRBJ1-1, the V gene TRBV13; unclear D gene. Per germline, CDR1 PRHDT and CDR2 FYEKMQ (reference sequence). Trimming left V 2 bases short and J 4 bases short, with 14 bases between. There are 15 residues in the CDR3. This CDR3 is CASSLIWPGGTEAFF. CDR3 nucleotide sequence: TGTGCCAGCAGCTTAATCTGGCCTGGCGGCACTGAAGCTTTCTTT.

The chain combines TRBV29-1 with TRBJ2-7; TRBD1 aligns across 7 bases. The V gene's germline CDR1 is SQVTM and CDR2 ANQGSEA. The CDR3 has 13 amino acids. The V and J ends lost 4 bases and 6 bases, in that order; junction bases with no gene match: 9. Here the CDR3 reads CSVVEQGEREQYF. DNA for the CDR3: TGCAGCGTTGTGGAGCAGGGGGAGCGCGAGCAGTACTTC.

The chain carries TRBV6-1 and TRBJ2-7; D is unclear. The V and J ends lost 3 bases and 3 bases respectively, with 9 bases between them. The length of the CDR3 is 13 residues. Germline V lookup: CDR1 MNHNS, CDR2 SASEGT. In nucleotides, the CDR3 is TGTGCCAGCAGTGATTTCGGCATCTACGAGCAGTACTTC. The encoded protein is CASSDFGIYEQYF.

This chain uses TRBV7-2 with TRBJ2-7; no firm D call. The germline V gene encodes CDR1 SGHTA and CDR2 FQGNSA. The CDR3 is 12 residues long. Between the trimmed V and J ends, which lost 1 base and 7 bases, there was a span of 8 bases. The CDR3 bases are TGTGCCAGCAGCTTAGATGCGTCGGAGCAGTACTTC. Its protein product is CASSLDASEQYF.

This clone was counted only a few times. V usage is TRBV4-1 and J usage is TRBJ2-4; D gene ambiguous. The CDR3 is 13 residues long. The germline gives CDR1 MGHRA, CDR2 YSYEKL. The V gene lost 0 bases and the J gene lost 1 base, with 1 base spanning the gap. CDR3 region: CASSQDAKNIQYF. In nucleotides, the CDR3 is TGCGCCAGCAGCCAAGACGCCAAAAACATTCAGTACTTC.

The V call is TRBV21-1, the J call TRBJ1-5; the table's D call, TRBD1, has no DNA check behind it. TRBV21-1 is an annotated pseudogene. CDR3 size: 14 residues. The CDR3: CANQQGALNQPQHF. The CDR3 DNA follows: TGTGCCAACCAACAGGGGGCCCTCAATCAGCCCCAGCATTTT.